The entry below describes one T cell receptor beta chain. This clonotype showed up many times. What antigen it recognizes has not been identified. No much larger clone exists at a distance of one base, and base qualities are not known. This sample was taken from a study of T cells in Graves' hyperthyroidism and ophthalmopathy (dated by TCRdb to the late 2010s). Regarding the study in general: Peripheral blood was collected at initial diagnosis, before any treatment. TCR V-J signatures able to tell the groups apart were searched for in a discovery cohort of 95 to 100 patients, of whom more than 40 had Graves' ophthalmopathy and more than 55 had stable Graves' hyperthyroidism. Prospective prediction of ophthalmopathy was tested in an independent validation cohort consisting of some 18 hyperthyroidism patients and around 17 patients who later progressed to ophthalmopathy. The roughly 100 discovery patients were randomly divided into training and test sets at a 7:3 ratio. The study also compared thyroid tissue and blood T-cell repertoires from about 6 Graves' hyperthyroidism patients. Following sampling, methimazole starting at 30 mg daily was given to hyperthyroidism patients, and high-dose intravenous methylprednisolone was given to ophthalmopathy patients. TCR Vbeta CDR3 sequencing of some 140 peripheral blood samples (around 45 ophthalmopathy, around 80 hyperthyroidism and some 17 progressor patients) is reported in the paper.

CDR1 and CDR2 (SGHRS, YFSETQ) derive from the germline V gene. V is cut back by 3 bases and J by 0 bases, with 6 bases in the junction unmatched. From cysteine to phenylalanine, the CDR3 is 15 amino acids long. Of all the DNA, just the CDR3 is kept, 45 bases in frame from base 1. Points the paper makes about the study in general: Most expanded thyroid clonotypes (frequency above 0.001) were also found in blood, which suggests that blood repertoires may mirror thyroid immune responses. A 13 V-J signature model separated ophthalmopathy from stable hyperthyroidism, with around 88% sensitivity and 81.08% specificity in cross-validation and 80%/75% in testing. No statistical method was used to fix the sample size in advance, and group allocation was not hidden from the investigators. In validation, the model predicted progression to ophthalmopathy with 60% to 71% sensitivity and 72% to 85% specificity, a median of about six months before onset.

Graves' hyperthyroidism was defined as stable when no progression to ophthalmopathy occurred over 18 months of follow-up. Hyperthyroidism patients were aged 18 to 65 years and newly diagnosed, with disease duration of less than 2 months. Patients with uncontrolled infections, other autoimmune diseases, pregnancy or lactation were excluded. Diagnoses relied on clinical symptoms, serum thyroxine and TRAb, thyroid ultrasound and orbital computed tomography. PBMCs were separated from 7.5 to 10 ml of fresh peripheral blood using Ficoll-Paque density gradient centrifugation. Total RNA was extracted with Trizol reagent, and quality was checked on an Agilent 2100 Bioanalyzer. The TCR beta CDR3 regions were amplified from RNA transcripts. A first-round RT-PCR of the TCR CDR3 used the HTBI primer set with the Qiagen OneStep RT-PCR kit. The libraries were constructed in a second round of multiplex PCR and then size-selected and purified. Sequencing of the libraries was done on an Illumina HiSeq2000 using paired-end 100 bp reads. Turning to the authors' computational methods: Raw data were processed with SOAPnuke, discarding reads with adapters, uncalled bases, mean Phred below 15, or no exact constant-primer or identifier match. High-quality paired reads were merged using COPE v1.2.5, and each unique nucleotide sequence was defined as a clonotype. MiTCR v1.1 was used to align clonotypes to the IMGT TRBV, TRBD and TRBJ reference segments. Analysis was restricted to V-J combinations with a frequency above 0.0001, which covered 99% to 99.2% of repertoires. The TCS score was defined as the ratio of F50 (clonal expansion) to E x V (chaos), calculated using BLOSUM62-based TCRdist between CDR3 peptides within each V-J. Welch's t-statistics and random forest reduced fewer than 600 V-J features to 13, which were used in a naive Bayes classifier (R e1071). In TCRdb, the public reads were trimmed at Q25 with fastp and aligned with MiXCR, with productive beta chains retained. One record per CDR3 amino acid sequence lists the most common genes and DNA. For this entry, the V and J calls and clone size follow TCRdb and not the study's own pipeline. For this sample the table gives 480,000 or so distinct CDR3 sequences, of which approximately 15% were detected only once. The ten most abundant clones make up about 17% of the sample.

The sequence derives from a woman aged 18-35 years with Graves' hyperthyroidism. This sequence uses TRBV5-1 and TRBJ2-7, with 7 bases aligning to TRBD1. The sample comprised blood. The DNA reads as follows: TGCGCCAGCAGCTCCGGACAGGAGAGCTCCTACGAGCAGTACTTC. Translation gives CASSSGQESSYEQYF.